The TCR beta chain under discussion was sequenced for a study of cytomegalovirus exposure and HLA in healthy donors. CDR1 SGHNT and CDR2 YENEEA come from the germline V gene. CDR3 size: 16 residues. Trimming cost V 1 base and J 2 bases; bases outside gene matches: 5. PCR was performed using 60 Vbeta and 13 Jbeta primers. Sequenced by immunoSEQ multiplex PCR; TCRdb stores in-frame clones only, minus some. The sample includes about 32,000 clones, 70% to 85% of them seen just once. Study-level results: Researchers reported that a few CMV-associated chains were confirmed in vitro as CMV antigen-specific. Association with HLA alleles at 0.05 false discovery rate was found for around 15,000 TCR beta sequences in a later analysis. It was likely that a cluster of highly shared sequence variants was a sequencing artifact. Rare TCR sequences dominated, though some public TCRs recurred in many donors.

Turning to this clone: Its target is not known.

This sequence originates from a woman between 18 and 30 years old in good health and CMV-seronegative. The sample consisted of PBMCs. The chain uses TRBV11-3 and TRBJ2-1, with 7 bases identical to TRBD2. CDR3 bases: TGTGCCAGCAGCTTAGTATACAGCGGGACCTACAATGAGCAGTTCTTC. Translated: CASSLVYSGTYNEQFF.